This T cell receptor beta chain was captured by sequencing in a study of blood T cell repertoires in COVID-19. Method: immunoSEQ multiplex PCR; TCRdb's copy keeps in-frame clones and lacks some. The data contain 140,000 to 150,000 clones, around four fifths of them singletons. The TCR sequence derives from a middle-aged woman with active or convalescent COVID-19. Sequenced material: peripheral blood.

The CDR3 DNA reads as TGTGCCAGCAGCATGACAGATGAAAAACTGTTTTTT. Protein product: CASSMTDEKLFF. The chain has TRBV3-1 (or the pseudogene TRBV3-2) and TRBJ1-4; D is perhaps TRBD1 (5 bases). The CDR3 has 12 amino acids. Trimming cost V 5 bases and J 6 bases, with 7 bases left between them. Germline V gene data show CDR1 as LGHDT and CDR2 as YNNKEL (reference sequence).